Reported below is one T cell receptor beta chain. CDR1 is LGHNA, CDR2 YNFKEQ, per germline. Trimming shortened V by 1 base and J by 10 bases, and 14 bases separated the two germline ends. This CDR3 has 14 residues. Profiled with immunoSEQ multiplex PCR; TCRdb holds only in-frame clones, not every one. The sample lists under 200,000 clones; around 87% were seen once. The data were taken from a study of blood T cell repertoires in COVID-19. Study at large: T cells, B-cell-depleted T cells, or PBMCs provided the cDNA or gDNA that served as material.

This TCR derives from a woman of 80 years or more in a cohort sampled during active or convalescent COVID-19. Specimen: peripheral blood. V usage is TRBV4-2 and J usage is TRBJ1-3; tentative D call: TRBD1 (5 bases). The CDR3 spells CASSQARAVGTIYF. The CDR3 nucleotides are TGTGCCAGCAGCCAAGCCAGGGCCGTGGGTACCATATATTTT.